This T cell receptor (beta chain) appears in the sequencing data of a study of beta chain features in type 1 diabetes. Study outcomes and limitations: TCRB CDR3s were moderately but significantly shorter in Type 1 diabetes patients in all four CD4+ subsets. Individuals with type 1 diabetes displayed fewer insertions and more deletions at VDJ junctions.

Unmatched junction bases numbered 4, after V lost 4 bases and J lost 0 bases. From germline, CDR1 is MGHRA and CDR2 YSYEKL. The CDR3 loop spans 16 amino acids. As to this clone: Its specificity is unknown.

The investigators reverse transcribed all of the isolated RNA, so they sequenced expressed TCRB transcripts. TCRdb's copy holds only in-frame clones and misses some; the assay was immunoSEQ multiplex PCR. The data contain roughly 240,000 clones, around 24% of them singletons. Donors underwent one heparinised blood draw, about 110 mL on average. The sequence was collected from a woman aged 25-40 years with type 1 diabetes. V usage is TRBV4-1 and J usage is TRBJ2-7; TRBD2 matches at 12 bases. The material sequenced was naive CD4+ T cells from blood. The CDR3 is CASSPGLAGSSYEQYF. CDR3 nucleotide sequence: TGCGCCAGCAGCCCAGGACTAGCGGGGAGCTCCTACGAGCAGTACTTC.